This TCR beta chain was recovered during a study of PD-1 blockade in classical Hodgkin lymphoma. Findings of the study overall: The study found that TCR diversity rose significantly by C4D1 in CD4+ but not CD8+ cells.

Of note for this clone: Its cognate antigen is unknown.

Some clones are missing from TCRdb's copy, which holds only in-frame ones; the method was immunoSEQ multiplex PCR. The sample lists approximately 90,000 clones, about 83% occurring once. Time point noted: cycle 4 day 1 (C4D1), after five to seven weeks of nivolumab. All patients experienced relapse after autologous stem cell transplantation, and brentuximab vedotin exposure was variable. Germline values: CDR1 ENHRY, CDR2 SYGVKD. V shed 10 bases and J shed 6 bases, with 15 bases lying between them. The CDR3 consists of 12 residues. This chain connects TRBV10-3 to TRBJ1-1; weak D call: TRBD1 (5 bases). Material: peripheral blood mononuclear cells (PBMCs), obtained before the fourth cycle of nivolumab. The TCR comes from a human donor with classical Hodgkin lymphoma. DNA for the CDR3: TGTGCCACCCTTCAAGAGGGGTCTGAAGCTTTCTTT. Translating it yields CATLQEGSEAFF.